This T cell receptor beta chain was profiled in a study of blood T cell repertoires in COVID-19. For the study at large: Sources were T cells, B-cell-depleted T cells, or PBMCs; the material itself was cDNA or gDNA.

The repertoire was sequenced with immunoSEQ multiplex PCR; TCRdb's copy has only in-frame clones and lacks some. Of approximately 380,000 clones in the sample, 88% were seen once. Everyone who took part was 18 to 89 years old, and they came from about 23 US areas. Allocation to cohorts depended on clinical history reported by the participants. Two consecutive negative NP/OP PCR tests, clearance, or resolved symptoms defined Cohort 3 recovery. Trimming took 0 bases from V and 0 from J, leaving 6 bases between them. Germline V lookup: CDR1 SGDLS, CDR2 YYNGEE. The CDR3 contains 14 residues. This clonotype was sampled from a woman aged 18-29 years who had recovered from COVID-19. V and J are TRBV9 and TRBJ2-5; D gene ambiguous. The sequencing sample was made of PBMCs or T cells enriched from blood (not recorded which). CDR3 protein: CASSVGQNQETQYF. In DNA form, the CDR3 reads TGTGCCAGCAGCGTAGGTCAGAACCAAGAGACCCAGTACTTC.